Following are 27 T cell receptor beta chains from one sample sequenced in a study of OX40 agonist ivuxolimab in advanced cancers. Method: immunoSEQ multiplex PCR; TCRdb's copy keeps in-frame clones and lacks some. The sample includes roughly 50,000 clones, around nine tenths of them seen just once. The material sequenced was CD4+ or CD8+ T cells sorted from blood, taken in a trial of the OX40 agonist ivuxolimab. The receptors originated from an adult with an advanced solid tumor such as melanoma, head and neck, liver or kidney cancer.

V is TRBV9 and J is TRBJ2-3; TRBD2 is a possible D gene (5 bases). Trimming left V 0 bases short and J 3 bases short, with 14 bases between. Germline assignment: CDR1 SGDLS and CDR2 YYNGEE. The CDR3 runs to 16 residues. The CDR3 sequence: CASSVEPDYSTDTQYF. CDR3 in DNA: TGTGCCAGCAGCGTAGAGCCCGACTACAGTACAGATACGCAGTATTTT. Variable domain in full (rest from reference TRBV9 and TRBJ2-3): DSGVTQTPKHLITATGQRVTLRCSPRSGDLSVYWYQQSLDQGLQFLIQYYNGEERAKGNILERFSAQQFPDLHSELNLSSLELGDSALYFCASSVEPDYSTDTQYFGPGTRLTVL.

This sequence joins TRBV6-5 and TRBJ1-2; a possible D gene is TRBD1 (5 bases). Trimming took 2 bases from V and 8 from J, leaving 12 bases between them. This CDR3 contains 13 residues. Germline CDR1 MNHEY, CDR2 SVGAGI. The CDR3 coding sequence is TGTGCCAGCAGTTACGGAGGGGAAGGAGGCTACACCTTC. Its protein is CASSYGGEGGYTF.

This chain joins TRBV30 and TRBJ1-2; TRBD1 matches at 10 bases. Trimming removed 0 bases from V and 2 bases from J; junction bases left unmatched: 6. Germline assignment: CDR1 GTSNPN and CDR2 SVGIG (reference sequence). The CDR3 totals 16 residues. This CDR3 reads CAWSVYRTGGNYGYTF. CDR3 nucleotides: TGTGCCTGGAGTGTCTACAGGACAGGGGGGAACTATGGCTACACCTTC.

The rearrangement uses TRBV19 and TRBJ2-5, with D hard to call. The length of the CDR3 is 13 residues. Germline CDR1 reads LNHDA; CDR2 reads SQIVND (reference sequence). The ends were cut back, 3 bases at V and 5 bases at J, with 10 bases in the middle. CDR3 in amino acids: CASSIVSLETQYF. CDR3 DNA: TGTGCCAGTAGTATTGTGTCTCTGGAGACCCAGTACTTC.

The CDR3 DNA sequence: TGTGCTCCACGGGTGGGAGCTTTCTTT. This encodes CAPRVGAFF. The chain is built from TRBV5-8 and TRBJ1-1; the D is unclear. The CDR3 spans 9 residues. The germline gives CDR1 SGHTS, CDR2 YDEGEE. Full variable domain (remainder filled in from reference TRBV5-8 and TRBJ1-1): EAGVTQSPTHLIKTRGQQATLRCSPISGHTSVYWYQQALGLGLQFLLWYDEGEERNRGNFPPRFSGRQFPNYSSELNVNALELEDSALYLCAPRVGAFFGQGTRLTVV.

With respect to this clone: One junction end disagrees with the germline gene, perhaps due to a read error. The V and J genes are TRBV5-8 and TRBJ1-2; TRBD1 is a possible D gene (5 bases). Germline V gene sequence: CDR1 SGHTS, CDR2 YDEGEE. The CDR3 consists of 10 residues. The CDR3 region is CASSLLGLGF. CDR3 nucleotide sequence: TGTGCCAGCAGCTTGCTGGGGCTGGGCTTC.

This clone was recorded once. This sequence joins TRBV6-4 and TRBJ1-1; D is uncertain. Germline lookup yields CDR1 MRHNA and CDR2 SNTAGT. Trimming removed 5 bases from V and 6 bases from J, with 13 bases in between. The CDR3 runs to 13 residues. CDR3 amino acids: CASSPRDESEAFF. CDR3 DNA: TGTGCCAGCAGTCCCCGGGATGAGTCTGAAGCTTTCTTT.

This rearrangement joins TRBV7-2 to TRBJ1-5; D may be TRBD1 (5 bases). V was pared by 3 bases and J by 0 bases, with 21 bases between. The germline gives CDR1 SGHTA, CDR2 FQGNSA. This CDR3 comprises 19 residues. Here the CDR3 DNA reads TGTGCCAGCAGCTTCCCTGGGACGGATCTTAGCTATAGCAATCAGCCCCAGCATTTT. Its translation is CASSFPGTDLSYSNQPQHF.

The chain employs TRBV30 and TRBJ1-1; D call uncertain. This CDR3 is 12 amino acids long. Germline CDR1 and CDR2: GTSNPN and SVGIG (reference sequence). Trimming took 3 bases from V and 5 from J, leaving 10 bases between them. The CDR3 sequence: CAWRKGWTEAFF. CDR3 in DNA: TGTGCCTGGAGAAAAGGGTGGACTGAAGCTTTCTTT.

CDR3 bases: TGTGCCAGCAGGCTACTGAATGAGCAGTTCTTC. Translating gives CASRLLNEQFF. The V and J genes are TRBV6-6 and TRBJ2-1; the D is unclear. Trimming removed 6 bases at V and 7 bases at J, with 7 bases between. The CDR3 runs to 11 residues. Germline V gene sequence: CDR1 MNHNY, CDR2 SVGAGI (reference sequence).

The chain couples TRBV7-6 to TRBJ1-3; D is undetermined. With 1 base removed from V and 3 bases from J, the gap between germline ends came to 10 bases. Germline CDR1 is SGHVS and CDR2 is FNYEAQ. The CDR3 runs 15 residues. CDR3 DNA sequence: TGTGCCAGCAGCTTAGGTGCAGGCAATGGAAACACCATATATTTT. Translated, it gives CASSLGAGNGNTIYF.

The count of this clone is one. The J gene is TRBJ2-1, the V gene TRBV5-6, with 11 bases identical to TRBD1. CDR1 is SGHDT, CDR2 YYEEEE, per germline. The length of the CDR3 is 16 residues. After removal of 2 bases from V and 6 bases from J, the junction contained 7 bases not matched to a gene. This chain's CDR3 is CASSFSPGQGGNEQFF. For the CDR3, the DNA is TGTGCCAGCAGCTTTTCGCCGGGACAGGGGGGCAATGAGCAGTTCTTC.

The rearrangement uses TRBV6-5 and TRBJ2-3; possibly TRBD1 for D (6 bases). CDR1 and CDR2 (germline): MNHEY, SVGAGI. The V gene lost 4 bases and the J gene lost 6 bases, with 20 bases spanning the gap. This CDR3 region has 16 residues. CDR3 protein: CASSFVSRAGVDTQYF. The CDR3 nucleotides are TGTGCCAGCAGTTTTGTCTCGAGGGCAGGGGTGGATACGCAGTATTTT.

This chain joins TRBV7-9 and TRBJ1-1, with 7 bases fitting TRBD1. The CDR3 has 12 amino acids. V was clipped by 3 bases and J by 7 bases; unmatched bases: 2. From germline, CDR1 is SEHNR and CDR2 FQNEAQ (reference sequence). CDR3 coding DNA: TGTGCCAGCAGCTTGGACAGGTTTGAAGCTTTCTTT. Its protein is CASSLDRFEAFF.

The chain links TRBV9 to TRBJ2-1, with 16 bases identical to TRBD2. Germline CDR1 is SGDLS and CDR2 is YYNGEE. CDR3 length equals 15 residues. The junction had 1 base not matched to a gene; V was cut back by 3 bases and J by 7 bases. The CDR3 sequence is CASSEGLAGGNEQFF. For the CDR3, the DNA is TGTGCCAGCAGCGAGGGACTAGCGGGAGGGAATGAGCAGTTCTTC.

V is TRBV9 and J is TRBJ2-3; D is ambiguous. The CDR3 is made up of 14 amino acids. V lost 3 bases, J lost 0 bases, and 8 bases lay in between. Germline V gene lookup returns CDR1 SGDLS and CDR2 YYNGEE. CDR3 coding DNA: TGTGCCAGCAGCGGGGGATCTAGCACAGATACGCAGTATTTT. Protein product: CASSGGSSTDTQYF.

The V and J genes are TRBV7-3 and TRBJ1-1, with D perhaps matching TRBD1 (5 bases). This CDR3 region has 15 residues. Germline loops: CDR1 SGHTA, CDR2 FQGTGA. V was cut by 5 bases and J by 5 bases, with 18 bases left in between. CDR3 residues: CASSVGNGGLTEAFF. In DNA, the CDR3 is TGTGCCAGCAGCGTTGGAAACGGGGGATTGACTGAAGCTTTCTTT.

This clone was picked up a small number of times. The chain uses TRBV6-5 and TRBJ2-5; no definite D call. The CDR3 length is 15 residues. V shed 2 bases and J shed 2 bases, with 12 bases lying between them. Germline CDR1 is MNHEY and CDR2 is SVGAGI. In nucleotides, the CDR3 is TGTGCCAGCAGTTACGCCTTAACAAGACAAGAGACCCAGTACTTC. It specifies CASSYALTRQETQYF.

The V and J genes are TRBV5-4 and TRBJ2-7; TRBD1 aligns across 9 bases. This CDR3 contains 14 residues. The junction had 5 bases not matched to a gene; V was cut back by 4 bases and J by 3 bases. Germline V gene sequence: CDR1 SGHNT, CDR2 YYREEE (reference sequence). The CDR3 DNA reads as TGTGCCAGCAGCACCGGGACAGGGAGCTACGAGCAGTACTTC. Translation gives CASSTGTGSYEQYF.

The CDR3 coding sequence is TGTGCCTGGCAAGGGACGGCTAGCAATCAGCCCCAGCATTTT. Amino acid sequence: CAWQGTASNQPQHF. This rearrangement joins TRBV30 to TRBJ1-5, with D tentatively TRBD1 (5 bases). The CDR3 length is 14 residues. Germline CDR1 GTSNPN, CDR2 SVGIG (reference sequence). The V end was cut by 5 bases, the J end by 0 bases, with 11 bases between.

In this sample, this clone turned up once. The chain recombines TRBV7-9 with TRBJ2-2; 8 nucleotides line up with TRBD1. This CDR3 region has 14 residues. V trimming: 5 bases; J trimming: 5 bases; junction bases outside the gene matches: 4. The germline gives CDR1 SEHNR, CDR2 FQNEAQ (reference sequence). The CDR3 protein is CASSTDRVTGELFF. The CDR3 nucleotides are TGTGCCAGCAGCACGGACAGGGTGACCGGGGAGCTGTTTTTT.

This chain joins TRBV28 and TRBJ1-1; D is uncertain. The CDR3 runs to 13 residues. Germline V CDR1 and CDR2: MDHEN, SYDVKM. The V end was cut by 5 bases, the J end by 4 bases, with 11 bases between. The CDR3 here is CASSPGMRTEAFF. The CDR3 DNA reads as TGTGCCAGCAGTCCTGGAATGCGCACTGAAGCTTTCTTT.

This chain connects TRBV14 to TRBJ2-3; 14 bases match TRBD2. Germline V gene lookup returns CDR1 SGHDN and CDR2 FVKESK. The CDR3 extends over 16 amino acids. The trim removed 4 bases at V and 0 bases at J, leaving 0 bases unmatched. CDR3 sequence reads: CASSRTSGGSTDTQYF. CDR3 bases: TGTGCCAGCAGCCGGACTAGCGGGGGGAGCACAGATACGCAGTATTTT.

V usage is TRBV11-2 and J usage is TRBJ2-7; TRBD2 is a possible D gene (6 bases). The CDR3 is 13 residues long. Trimming left V 5 bases short and J 3 bases short, with 11 bases between. CDR1 and CDR2 from the germline V gene are SGHAT and FQNNGV. CDR3 DNA sequence: TGTGCCAGCAGCCTACGGACTATCTACGAGCAGTACTTC. This sequence encodes CASSLRTIYEQYF.

The genes are TRBV11-1 and TRBJ2-2; 10 nucleotides align to TRBD2. V was clipped by 5 bases and J by 1 base; unmatched bases: 4. CDR1 and CDR2 from the germline V gene are SGHAT and FQDESV (reference sequence). The CDR3 is 16 amino acids. CDR3 amino acids: CASSTRTSGNTGELFF. The CDR3 DNA follows: TGTGCCAGCAGCACGCGGACTAGCGGGAACACCGGGGAGCTGTTTTTT.

This sequence joins TRBV30 and TRBJ2-3, with 10 bases matching TRBD2. Trimming at V came to 7 bases and at J to 7 bases, leaving 11 bases not matched to a gene. The CDR3 contains 14 residues. Germline V gene sequence: CDR1 GTSNPN, CDR2 SVGIG (reference sequence). The CDR3 here is CAYFVAGGSHTQYF. In DNA form, the CDR3 reads TGTGCCTACTTCGTAGCGGGGGGTTCTCATACGCAGTATTTT.

This chain uses TRBV7-9 with TRBJ2-2; 12 nucleotides agree with TRBD1. V was clipped by 4 bases and J by 7 bases; unmatched bases: 4. Germline CDR1 is SEHNR and CDR2 is FQNEAQ (reference sequence). The CDR3 is 15 amino acids. The CDR3: CASSWGTGGSGELFF. DNA for the CDR3: TGTGCCAGCAGCTGGGGGACAGGGGGCAGCGGGGAGCTGTTTTTT.